The text below deals with one T cell receptor (beta chain). CDR3 size: 14 residues. Trimming shortened V by 5 bases and J by 2 bases, and 12 bases separated the two germline ends. Germline CDR1 LNHDA, CDR2 SQIVND (reference sequence). TCRdb's table, derived via immunoSEQ multiplex PCR, lists solely in-frame clones and lacks some. The sample includes about 59,000 clones, approximately 91% of them seen just once. This entry comes from a study of T cells in localized non-small cell lung cancer. This specimen was peripheral blood, taken before any cancer treatment. This clonotype originated in a man between 35 and 75 years old with stage I lung adenocarcinoma. This rearrangement joins TRBV19 to TRBJ1-1; possible D gene TRBD1, 5 bases. CDR3 sequence (DNA): TGTGCCAGTAGTGCTAGCCAGGGAAACACTGAAGCTTTCTTT. This encodes CASSASQGNTEAFF.